The 7 T cell receptor beta chains reported below all come from one sample, sequenced in a study of vaccination effects on CD4 cells after COVID-19. ViraFEST expansion of antigen-specific CD4+ T cells with viral peptide pools preceded sequencing. A 10-day culture period preceded the isolation of CD4+ T cells. Nucleocapsid antibodies were negative in the vaccine recipients, who had never had SARS-CoV-2 infection. The repertoire was sequenced with immunoSEQ multiplex PCR; TCRdb's copy has only in-frame clones and lacks some. The profile shows just under 65,000 clones, approximately 71% of them singletons. No antigen is known for these receptors. The specimen was CD4+ T cells from PBMCs cultured with HCoV-OC43 spike peptides, collected before COVID-19 vaccination. Specified subset: HCoV-OC43 spike overlapping peptide pool stimulation. All receptors derive from a human donor who received a COVID-19 vaccine.

The V call is TRBV5-1, the J call TRBJ1-1; a possible D gene is TRBD1 (5 bases). Trimming removed 3 bases from V and 0 bases from J, with 12 bases in between. The CDR3 has 15 amino acids. Germline lookup yields CDR1 SGHRS and CDR2 YFSETQ. The chain's CDR3 is CASSWGSGVNTEAFF. CDR3 nucleotide sequence: TGCGCCAGCAGCTGGGGGTCCGGGGTGAACACTGAAGCTTTCTTT.

V and J are TRBV5-1 and TRBJ1-3, with 9 bases matching TRBD1. Trimming removed 4 bases from V and 1 base from J; junction bases left unmatched: 12. This CDR3 contains 18 residues. Germline-derived CDR1 and CDR2 are SGHRS and YFSETQ. The CDR3, as DNA: TGCGCCAGCAGCAGCAGTACAGGGGGCGTTAGGTCTGGAAACACCATATATTTT. It encodes CASSSSTGGVRSGNTIYF.

V and J are TRBV19 and TRBJ2-3; 7 bases agree with TRBD2. The ends lost 2 bases at V and 2 bases at J; junction bases unmatched: 13. This CDR3 comprises 18 residues. Germline V CDR1 and CDR2: LNHDA, SQIVND (reference sequence). The CDR3 here is CASSISLGSAGPTDTQYF. The CDR3 DNA follows: TGTGCCAGTAGTATAAGCCTCGGTTCAGCGGGGCCCACAGATACGCAGTATTTT.

This clone has more than one count but fewer than ten. The gene calls are TRBV3-1 (or the pseudogene TRBV3-2) and TRBJ1-2, with unresolved D. The V gene's germline CDR1 is LGHDT and CDR2 YNNKEL (reference sequence). V was trimmed by 5 bases and J by 2 bases, leaving 12 bases between them. The CDR3 is made up of 14 amino acids. As DNA, the CDR3 is TGTGCCAGCAGCAAACAATACACCAACTATGGCTACACCTTC. It codes for CASSKQYTNYGYTF.

The chain has TRBV15 and TRBJ2-3; D uncertain. Trimming removed 0 bases from V and 0 bases from J, with 7 bases in between. CDR3 length: 15 amino acids. Germline CDR1 LNHNV, CDR2 YYDKDF (reference sequence). CDR3 region: CATSRDLGSTDTQYF. The CDR3 nucleotides are TGTGCCACCAGCAGAGATCTGGGGAGCACAGATACGCAGTATTTT.

The chain uses TRBV5-1 and TRBJ2-5; the D call may be TRBD1 or TRBD2 (5 bases each). Trimming left V 5 bases short and J 4 bases short, with 15 bases between. Germline assignment: CDR1 SGHRS and CDR2 YFSETQ. CDR3 size: 14 residues. Here the CDR3 DNA reads TGCGCCAGCAGGGGGCCGTGGGCGGGAGAGACCCAGTACTTC. It specifies CASRGPWAGETQYF.

CDR3 sequence reads: CASSFSRDSYEQYV. For the CDR3, the DNA is TGTGCCAGCAGCTTCAGTCGGGACAGCTACGAGCAGTACGTC. This rearrangement joins TRBV7-3 to TRBJ2-7, with 7 bases identical to TRBD1. CDR1 is SGHTA, CDR2 FQGTGA, per germline. V lost 3 bases to trimming and J lost 3 bases; unmatched junction nucleotides: 5. The CDR3 is 14 residues long.